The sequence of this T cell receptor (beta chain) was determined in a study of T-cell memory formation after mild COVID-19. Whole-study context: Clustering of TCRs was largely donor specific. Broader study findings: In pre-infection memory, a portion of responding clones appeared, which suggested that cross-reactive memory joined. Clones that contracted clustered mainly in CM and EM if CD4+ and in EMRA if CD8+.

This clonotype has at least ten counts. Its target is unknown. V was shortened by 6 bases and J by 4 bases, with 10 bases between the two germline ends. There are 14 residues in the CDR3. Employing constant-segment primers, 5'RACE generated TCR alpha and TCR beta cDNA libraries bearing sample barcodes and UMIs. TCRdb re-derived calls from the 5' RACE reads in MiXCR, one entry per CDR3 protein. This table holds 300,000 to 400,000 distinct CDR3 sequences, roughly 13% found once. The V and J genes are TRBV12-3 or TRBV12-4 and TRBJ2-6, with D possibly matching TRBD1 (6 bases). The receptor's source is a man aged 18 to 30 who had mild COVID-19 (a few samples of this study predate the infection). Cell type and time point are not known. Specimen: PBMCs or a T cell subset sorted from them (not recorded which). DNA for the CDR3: TGTGCCAGCAGGAACAGGGCAGGGGCCAACGTCCTGACTTTC. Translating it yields CASRNRAGANVLTF.